This T cell receptor beta chain emerged from a study of control samples from healthy donors and cancer patients. Sequenced by immunoSEQ multiplex PCR; TCRdb stores in-frame clones only, minus some. The sample has roughly 120,000 clones, 85% to 95% seen once; the top ten hold 1.5% to 2%. This clone was detected once. The V gene end was trimmed by 5 bases and the J gene end by 0 bases; junction bases not matched to a gene: 9. This CDR3 has 17 amino acids. Germline CDR1 GTSNPN, CDR2 SVGIG (reference sequence). The chain combines TRBV30 with TRBJ2-6, with TRBD2 identical over 8 bases. The sequenced material came from PBMCs. This sequence originates from a man aged 45-65 years with head and neck cancer. The DNA for the CDR3 is TGTGCCTGGCGGGGGGTAGCGGGGTACTCTGGGGCCAACGTCCTGACTTTC. Its translation is CAWRGVAGYSGANVLTF.